This T cell receptor (beta chain) was identified during a study of memory CD4+ T cells and cytomegalovirus serostatus. Data came from immunoSEQ multiplex PCR; TCRdb stores just in-frame clones and leaves some out. Here the sample spans 38,000 or so clones, around 79% being singletons. Germline V gives CDR1 SGHVS, CDR2 FQNEAQ. Trimming took off 5 bases at V and 2 bases at J, with 16 bases between the two ends. The CDR3 length is 16 residues. Single viable CD3+CD4+CD8-CD45RO+ cells were sorted as the memory CD4+ T cells. The origin of this receptor is an adult in good health and CMV-seronegative. V gene TRBV7-8 combines with J gene TRBJ2-1; D remains unclear. The sample taken for sequencing was memory CD4+ T cells from blood. The CDR3 spells CASSAYRFGTYNEQFF. CDR3 bases: TGTGCCAGCAGCGCCTACCGTTTTGGGACCTACAATGAGCAGTTCTTC.